These 21 T cell receptor beta chains were sequenced from one sample in a study of T cell responses to AZD1222 COVID-19 vaccine (dated by TCRdb to about 2021). Library generation was performed with the immunoSEQ multiplex PCR assay. Not all clones reach the TCRdb copy of this immuneACCESS table, which keeps in-frame sequences only. Checked studies attribute under half of the gap to unresolved V genes and leave the rest unexplained. The sample records about 180,000 clones, approximately 86% of which are singletons. The ten largest clones take up approximately 0.49% of the sample. The time point label corresponds to: baseline before first vaccination. This specimen consisted of peripheral blood, obtained on day 0 of AZD1222 vaccination. The receptors derive from an adult in good health.

The V gene is TRBV27, the J gene TRBJ2-7; 7 bases are a match to TRBD1. The CDR3 has 12 residues. CDR1 is MNHEY, CDR2 SMNVEV, per germline (reference sequence). J gave up 3 bases and V 6 bases, and 2 bases lay outside the gene matches. DNA for the CDR3: TGTGCCAGCAGACAGGGGCGCTACGAGCAGTACTTC. It yields the protein CASRQGRYEQYF.

The rearrangement uses TRBV7-2 and TRBJ2-1; D tentatively fits TRBD1 or TRBD2 (6 bases each). Germline lookup yields CDR1 SGHTA and CDR2 FQGNSA. The ends were cut back, 6 bases at V and 4 bases at J, with 16 bases in the middle. The CDR3 runs 15 residues. CDR3 sequence reads: CASRAARGAYNEQFF. Written as DNA, the CDR3 is TGTGCCAGCAGAGCAGCTAGGGGGGCGTACAATGAGCAGTTCTTC.

The V call is TRBV7-9, the J call TRBJ2-7; D ambiguous. V was clipped by 1 base and J by 3 bases, with 10 bases between them. The germline gives CDR1 SEHNR, CDR2 FQNEAQ (reference sequence). This CDR3 comprises 14 residues. The CDR3 is CASSLGGLSYEQYF. The CDR3 nucleotides are TGTGCCAGCAGCTTAGGTGGCCTTAGCTACGAGCAGTACTTC.

The chain combines TRBV30 with TRBJ2-2; 9 bases line up with TRBD1. Germline CDR1 reads GTSNPN; CDR2 reads SVGIG (reference sequence). This CDR3 has 13 amino acids. The V segment lost 7 bases and the J segment 7 bases; nucleotides outside the gene matches: 7. CDR3 nucleotides: TGTGCCTTAGACAGGGGGAGGGTCGGGGAGCTGTTTTTT. Its translation is CALDRGRVGELFF.

This chain uses TRBV28 with TRBJ1-1; D may be TRBD1 (6 bases). Germline CDR1 and CDR2: MDHEN and SYDVKM. The CDR3 consists of 16 residues. The germline V and J ends were trimmed by 10 bases and 0 bases, with 21 bases remaining between them. CDR3 nucleotides: TGTGCCACCCTCATTGGCCGGGGGCGCCTGAACACTGAAGCTTTCTTT. Protein sequence: CATLIGRGRLNTEAFF. The whole variable domain, filled in from reference TRBV28 and TRBJ1-1, reads DVKVTQSSRYLVKRTGEKVFLECVQDMDHENMFWYRQDPGLGLRLIYFSYDVKMKEKGDIPEGYSVSREKKERFSLILESASTNQTSMYLCATLIGRGRLNTEAFFGQGTRLTVV.

The chain links TRBV7-3 to TRBJ2-7; 8 bases align to TRBD1. CDR3 length: 14 residues. V lost 4 bases to trimming and J lost 2 bases; unmatched junction nucleotides: 4. Per germline, CDR1 SGHTA and CDR2 FQGTGA. In DNA, the CDR3 is TGTGCCAGCAGCTCCTCGACAGGGGCCTACGAGCAGTACTTC. This translates into CASSSSTGAYEQYF.

The chain couples TRBV30 to TRBJ1-5; tentatively, D is TRBD1 (6 bases). With 5 bases removed from V and 6 bases from J, the gap between germline ends came to 14 bases. In germline, CDR1 is GTSNPN, CDR2 SVGIG (reference sequence). CDR3 size: 13 residues. The CDR3 reads CAWGTRGSQPQHF. CDR3 nucleotides: TGTGCCTGGGGTACAAGGGGGAGTCAGCCCCAGCATTTT.

This clone was counted once. The chain employs TRBV6-5 and TRBJ2-7, with D perhaps given as TRBD1 or TRBD2 (5 bases each). CDR3 length equals 14 residues. Germline loops: CDR1 MNHEY, CDR2 SVGAGI. Trimming removed 6 bases at V and 6 bases at J, with 18 bases between. Here the CDR3 reads CASRGQNGTPEQYF. As DNA, the CDR3 is TGTGCCAGCAGGGGCCAGAATGGGACCCCCGAGCAGTACTTC.

The chain joins TRBV12-3 or TRBV12-4 to TRBJ2-3, with no clear D. Deletions cut 11 bases from V and 5 bases from J, with 17 bases between. The CDR3 extends over 13 amino acids. This CDR3 reads CASNPGIGDTQYF. As DNA, the CDR3 is TGTGCCTCGAATCCAGGAATCGGAGATACGCAGTATTTT.

This clone was detected once. The J gene is TRBJ2-7, the V gene TRBV11-2; a possible D gene is TRBD2 (6 bases). There are 14 residues in the CDR3. CDR1 is SGHAT, CDR2 FQNNGV, per germline. V lost 0 bases and J lost 5, with 11 bases in between. The CDR3 sequence is CASSLEGGVDEQYF. The CDR3, as DNA: TGTGCCAGCAGCTTAGAGGGGGGAGTGGACGAGCAGTACTTC.

The chain uses TRBV7-9 and TRBJ2-7; D not resolved. The CDR3 totals 13 residues. V was shortened by 3 bases and J by 4 bases, with 10 bases between the two germline ends. Germline V gene lookup returns CDR1 SEHNR and CDR2 FQNEAQ (reference sequence). In nucleotides, the CDR3 is TGTGCCAGCAGCTTTGCAAAACCGTACGAGCAGTACTTC. Its translation: CASSFAKPYEQYF.

This chain links TRBV7-9 with TRBJ1-1; 7 positions match TRBD1. The CDR3 extends over 13 amino acids. J was trimmed by 4 bases and V by 3 bases; bases with no gene match: 2. CDR1 and CDR2 (germline): SEHNR, FQNEAQ (reference sequence). The CDR3 nucleotides are TGTGCCAGCAGCTTTGCAGGGGGCACTGAAGCTTTCTTT. Translating gives CASSFAGGTEAFF. Using reference TRBV7-9 and TRBJ1-1 for the parts outside the CDR3, the full variable domain is DTGVSQNPRHKITKRGQNVTFRCDPISEHNRLYWYRQTLGQGPEFLTYFQNEAQLEKSRLLSDRFSAERPKGSFSTLEIQRTEQGDSAMYLCASSFAGGTEAFFGQGTRLTVV.

CDR3 DNA sequence: TGTGCCAGCAGTTTCGGACAGGGGGCCGGGGAGCTGTTTTTT. Protein sequence: CASSFGQGAGELFF. J is TRBJ2-2 and V is TRBV27; 10 bases fit TRBD1. Germline loops: CDR1 MNHEY, CDR2 SMNVEV (reference sequence). The CDR3 is 14 amino acids. V shed 3 bases, J shed 6 bases, and the junction held 1 base outside the gene matches.

In this sample, this clone turned up once. The rearrangement joins TRBV6-5 to TRBJ1-2, with TRBD1 identical over 9 bases. The CDR3 spans 14 residues. The germline V gene has CDR1 MNHEY and CDR2 SVGAGI. V dropped 6 bases and J dropped 8; count of bases not matched to a gene: 10. Here the CDR3 reads CASRTGTGLFGYTF. The CDR3 DNA reads TGTGCCAGCAGGACCGGGACAGGGCTTTTCGGCTACACCTTC.

The chain is built from TRBV27 and TRBJ2-2; D not certain. CDR1 MNHEY and CDR2 SMNVEV come from the germline V gene (reference sequence). The CDR3 has 16 amino acids. Trimming stripped 6 bases from V and 0 bases from J, with 14 bases between. CDR3 loop: CASSPGPATNTGELFF. CDR3 sequence (DNA): TGTGCCAGCAGCCCCGGCCCTGCTACGAACACCGGGGAGCTGTTTTTT.

V gene TRBV30 combines with J gene TRBJ1-4, with 12 bases that match TRBD1. CDR1 and CDR2 from the germline V gene are GTSNPN and SVGIG (reference sequence). This CDR3 contains 16 residues. V was pared by 1 base and J by 3 bases, with 3 bases of the junction left unmatched. Here the CDR3 reads CAWSAGQGASNEKLFF. The CDR3 region has the DNA TGTGCCTGGAGTGCGGGACAGGGGGCTTCTAATGAAAAACTGTTTTTT. Combining the CDR3 with reference TRBV30 and TRBJ1-4 gives the whole variable domain SQTIHQWPATLVQPVGSPLSLECTVEGTSNPNLYWYRQAAGRGLQLLFYSVGIGQISSEVPQNLSASRPQDRQFILSSKKLLLSDSGFYLCAWSAGQGASNEKLFFGSGTQLSVL.

V gene TRBV10-3 combines with J gene TRBJ1-1; D is perhaps TRBD1 (5 bases). Germline loops: CDR1 ENHRY, CDR2 SYGVKD. This CDR3 has 13 amino acids. Deletions cut 4 bases from V and 1 base from J, with 7 bases between. The CDR3 nucleotides read TGTGCCATCAGTGGCAGGGAGAACACTGAAGCTTTCTTT. Its protein is CAISGRENTEAFF.

V usage is TRBV6-5 and J usage is TRBJ1-1; possibly TRBD1 for D (5 bases). The CDR3 has 13 amino acids. Trimming cost V 2 bases and J 6 bases, with 10 bases left between them. CDR1 and CDR2 from the germline V gene are MNHEY and SVGAGI. CDR3 amino acids: CASSYVTEAEAFF. The DNA for the CDR3 is TGTGCCAGCAGTTACGTGACAGAGGCTGAAGCTTTCTTT.

The chain employs TRBV27 and TRBJ2-7, with D possibly TRBD2 on 5 matching bases. With 0 bases removed from V and 2 bases from J, the gap between germline ends came to 14 bases. CDR1 and CDR2 (germline): MNHEY, SMNVEV (reference sequence). This CDR3 has 16 amino acids. This CDR3 is CASSLSGNGVPYEQYF. As DNA, the CDR3 is TGTGCCAGCAGTTTATCGGGTAACGGGGTTCCCTACGAGCAGTACTTC.

This clone was observed a single time. The V call is TRBV29-1, the J call TRBJ1-2; D call uncertain. The CDR3 runs to 14 residues. Per germline, CDR1 SQVTM and CDR2 ANQGSEA. Trimming removed 3 bases at V and 3 bases at J, with 14 bases between. The CDR3 nucleotides read TGCAGCGTTGACCCTGGAGAGGGTTACTATGGCTACACCTTC. Translated, it gives CSVDPGEGYYGYTF. The full variable domain, completed using reference TRBV29-1 and TRBJ1-2, is SAVISQKPSRDICQRGTSLTIQCQVDSQVTMMFWYRQQPGQSLTLIATANQGSEATYESGFVIDKFPISRPNLTFSTLTVSNMSPEDSSIYLCSVDPGEGYYGYTFGSGTRLTVV.

V usage is TRBV3-1 (or the pseudogene TRBV3-2) and J usage is TRBJ1-5, with D perhaps matching TRBD1 (6 bases). The germline V gene encodes CDR1 LGHDT and CDR2 YNNKEL (reference sequence). Trimming took 4 bases from V and 0 from J, leaving 16 bases between them. This CDR3 contains 17 residues. The CDR3 loop is CASSPPAGDYSNQPQHF. The CDR3 DNA reads as TGTGCCAGCAGCCCCCCCGCAGGGGATTATAGCAATCAGCCCCAGCATTTT.